The 25 T cell receptor beta chains presented below share a single source sample, sequenced in a study of T-cell reconstitution after alpha-beta-depleted transplantation in children listed by TCRdb under 2016. The library was generated by PCR. The reads were generated on an Illumina HiSeq 2500. To normalize quantification of the TCRbeta repertoire, the TCR libraries were built with molecular barcoding that relied on unique molecular identifiers. TCRdb reworked the public reads: Q25 trimming with fastp, MiXCR clone assembly, productive beta chains retained. Each record represents a unique CDR3 protein, reported with the most common genes and DNA among its rows. This sample gives about 510,000 distinct CDR3 sequences in total; roughly 11% of them show up just once. Of the sample, around 15% falls within the top ten clones. The intended sense of this specimen's treatment or condition label: allogeneic hematopoietic cell transplantation with graft depleted of TCRalphabeta T cells and CD19 B cells.

Sequenced material: PBMCs, mostly from graft donor cells, taken 180 days after TCRalphabeta/CD19-depleted stem cell transplant. These receptors all come from a female patient aged 2-9 years who had a stem cell transplant for aplastic anemia, so the T cells may come from the graft donor.

This clonotype was counted between two and nine times. The rearrangement joins TRBV13 to TRBJ2-3, with 13 bases that match TRBD2. The germline V gene has CDR1 PRHDT and CDR2 FYEKMQ (reference sequence). V shed 5 bases, J shed 2 bases, and the junction held 7 bases outside the gene matches. The CDR3 is made up of 17 amino acids. In DNA form, the CDR3 reads TGTGCCAGCAGCGCGGGACTAGCGGGATACTTCACAGATACGCAGTATTTT. It codes for CASSAGLAGYFTDTQYF.

This clonotype was seen many times. This chain links TRBV24-1 with TRBJ2-1; 8 nucleotides line up with TRBD2. With V trimmed by 6 bases and J by 9 bases, 9 bases remained unmatched. The length of the CDR3 is 14 residues. The V gene's germline CDR1 is KGHDR and CDR2 SFDVKD. In nucleotides, the CDR3 is TGTGCCACCAGTACCTGGACTAGCCCCAGTGAGCAGTTCTTC. The encoded protein is CATSTWTSPSEQFF.

This clonotype was recorded a few times. The chain uses TRBV5-1 and TRBJ2-1, with TRBD2 matching over 9 bases. Losses at the gene ends were 6 bases for V and 9 bases for J; bases not matched to a gene: 19. Germline V gene lookup returns CDR1 SGHRS and CDR2 YFSETQ. CDR3 length: 17 amino acids. CDR3 sequence reads: CASTFGTRASGDSEQFF. The CDR3 nucleotides are TGCGCCAGCACCTTCGGGACGAGGGCTAGCGGGGACAGTGAGCAGTTCTTC.

This clonotype was seen at least ten times. CDR3 sequence (DNA): TGTGCCAGCAGCTTGGCACGACTAGCGGGGAACCACTACGAGCAGTACTTC. This encodes CASSLARLAGNHYEQYF. The gene calls are TRBV7-8 and TRBJ2-7, with 11 positions matching TRBD2. This CDR3 contains 17 residues. The junction had 10 bases not matched to a gene; V was cut back by 3 bases and J by 3 bases. The germline V gene encodes CDR1 SGHVS and CDR2 FQNEAQ.

This clonotype appeared a few times. The chain recombines TRBV2 with TRBJ2-1; 7 bases agree with TRBD2. The germline V gene encodes CDR1 SNHLY and CDR2 FYNNEI. The CDR3 has 12 residues. Trimming cost V 9 bases and J 9 bases; bases outside gene matches: 8. DNA of the CDR3: TGTGCCAGACTCCACCCTAGCGGTGAGCAGTTCTTC. It is translated as CARLHPSGEQFF.

This clonotype was counted only a few times. The V gene is TRBV20-1, the J gene TRBJ2-1, with D possibly TRBD1 on 6 matching bases. Per germline, CDR1 DFQATT and CDR2 SNEGSKA (reference sequence). Trimming shortened V by 7 bases and J by 5 bases, and 15 bases separated the two germline ends. The CDR3 runs to 13 residues. The CDR3, as DNA: TGCAGTGTCCCGGACAGAGACAACAATGAGCAGTTCTTC. Translated: CSVPDRDNNEQFF.

The table lists this clonotype with a few counts. The rearrangement uses TRBV19 and TRBJ2-4; D may match TRBD1 or TRBD2 (5 bases each). Trimming removed 4 bases at V and 0 bases at J, with 22 bases between. This CDR3 comprises 19 residues. Germline CDR1 and CDR2: LNHDA and SQIVND (reference sequence). CDR3 loop: CASSTTTLGRGVAKNIQYF. Here the CDR3 DNA reads TGTGCCAGTAGTACTACCACCCTAGGGAGAGGGGTAGCCAAAAACATTCAGTACTTC.

Ten or more counts support this clonotype. V usage is TRBV5-6 and J usage is TRBJ2-5; 8 bases are shared with TRBD1. The germline gives CDR1 SGHDT, CDR2 YYEEEE. V was clipped by 5 bases and J by 5 bases; unmatched bases: 8. The CDR3 spans 14 residues. The CDR3 DNA reads TGTGCCAGCAGGGGGACAGGAGAGACGGAGACCCAGTACTTC. Amino acid sequence: CASRGTGETETQYF.

The V call is TRBV18, the J call TRBJ1-3; D remains unclear. CDR1 is KGHSH and CDR2 is LQKENI in the germline V gene. The CDR3 is made up of 18 amino acids. The ends were cut back, 5 bases at V and 0 bases at J, with 20 bases in the middle. CDR3 sequence reads: CASSRVVGVLDSGNTIYF. The CDR3 DNA follows: TGTGCCAGCTCAAGGGTCGTCGGGGTCTTAGACTCTGGAAACACCATATATTTT.

This clonotype came up many times. The rearrangement joins TRBV12-3 or TRBV12-4 to TRBJ2-7; D possibly corresponds to TRBD1 (5 bases). This CDR3 is built from 14 residues. Trimming left V 6 bases short and J 0 bases short, with 12 bases between. The CDR3 sequence: CASRSQGASYEQYF. DNA for the CDR3: TGTGCCAGCAGGTCGCAGGGTGCCTCCTACGAGCAGTACTTC.

This clonotype was detected a few times. V usage is TRBV4-3 and J usage is TRBJ2-1; D not certain. The CDR3 contains 18 residues. Per the germline V gene, CDR1 is LGHNA and CDR2 is YSLEER. V gave up 4 bases and J gave up 6 bases, with 25 bases separating them. The CDR3 region is CASSRKRHGFESGNEQFF. CDR3 sequence (DNA): TGCGCCAGCAGCCGAAAACGACACGGGTTTGAGAGTGGCAATGAGCAGTTCTTC.

There are a few counts of this clonotype. This chain links TRBV7-9 with TRBJ1-3; tentative D call: TRBD1 (5 bases). Trimming shortened V by 3 bases and J by 6 bases, and 15 bases separated the two germline ends. CDR1 and CDR2 from the germline V gene are SEHNR and FQNEAQ (reference sequence). CDR3 length: 15 amino acids. The CDR3: CASSFGQGRENTIYF. The CDR3 DNA reads as TGTGCCAGCAGCTTTGGGCAGGGCCGGGAAAACACCATATATTTT.

In this sample, this clonotype turned up a few times. The J gene is TRBJ2-7, the V gene TRBV14, with a possible D match to TRBD2 (5 bases). The V and J ends lost 4 bases and 3 bases respectively, with 16 bases between them. The CDR3 length is 15 residues. Germline V gives CDR1 SGHDN, CDR2 FVKESK. CDR3 bases: TGTGCCAGCAGCCTAGGGCCCGAACGGGGCTACGAGCAGTACTTC. It specifies CASSLGPERGYEQYF.

The chain is built from TRBV6-5 and TRBJ2-6; TRBD2 matches at 8 bases. CDR1 is MNHEY and CDR2 is SVGAGI in the germline V gene. The junction had 8 bases not matched to a gene; V was cut back by 0 bases and J by 4 bases. The CDR3 extends over 18 amino acids. CDR3 in amino acids: CASSYSGRAGAGANVLTF. The CDR3 DNA reads as TGTGCCAGCAGTTACTCGGGGAGAGCGGGAGCCGGGGCCAACGTCCTGACTTTC.

This clonotype was detected a few times. This sequence joins TRBV14 and TRBJ2-1; D is unresolved. The CDR3 is made up of 11 amino acids. Germline V gives CDR1 SGHDN, CDR2 FVKESK. Trimming removed 8 bases at V and 3 bases at J, with 5 bases between. CDR3 nucleotides: TGTGCCAGCGCCAGCTACAATGAGCAGTTCTTC. Amino acids: CASASYNEQFF.

This chain links TRBV3-1 with TRBJ1-2; no definite D call. Looked up from germline, CDR1 is LGHDT and CDR2 is YNNKEL (reference sequence). The V end was cut by 6 bases, the J end by 8 bases, with 25 bases between. The CDR3 totals 16 residues. DNA of the CDR3: TGTGCCAGCAGGCCTGCGGTGAGGGAGGCCCCCGAGGGCTACACCTTC. Its protein is CASRPAVREAPEGYTF.

This chain connects TRBV2 to TRBJ2-5; TRBD2 matches 15 bases. V lost 4 bases, J lost 3 bases, and 3 bases stayed unmatched. Germline V gene sequence: CDR1 SNHLY, CDR2 FYNNEI. This CDR3 is built from 16 residues. The CDR3 here is CASSVWTSGREETQYF. In nucleotides, the CDR3 is TGTGCCAGCAGTGTTTGGACTAGCGGGAGGGAAGAGACCCAGTACTTC.

In its sample, this clonotype was seen a few times. CDR3 in DNA: TGTGCCAGCAGCTTAGCTTCCCCTAGCGCCGGCTCCTACGAGCAGTACTTC. It yields the protein CASSLASPSAGSYEQYF. J is TRBJ2-7 and V is TRBV7-8; D may be TRBD2 (6 bases). This CDR3 is built from 17 residues. V was clipped by 0 bases and J by 0 bases, with 15 bases between them. Germline V gene data show CDR1 as SGHVS and CDR2 as FQNEAQ.

The chain is built from TRBV4-1 and TRBJ2-1; D may match TRBD1 or TRBD2 (5 bases each). This CDR3 has 17 amino acids. The V end was cut by 4 bases, the J end by 0 bases, with 16 bases between. From germline, CDR1 is MGHRA and CDR2 YSYEKL. The chain's CDR3 is CASSPTGTTSSYNEQFF. CDR3 sequence (DNA): TGCGCCAGCAGCCCCACCGGGACCACGAGCTCCTACAATGAGCAGTTCTTC.

This chain links TRBV7-2 with TRBJ2-5, with 8 bases aligning to TRBD1. CDR3 length equals 14 residues. Germline CDR1 and CDR2: SGHTA and FQGNSA. With 1 base clipped from V and 7 bases from J, the junction kept 5 bases outside the gene matches. Here the CDR3 reads CASSLGTGSGTQYF. In DNA, the CDR3 is TGTGCCAGCAGCTTAGGGACAGGGTCGGGGACCCAGTACTTC.

V usage is TRBV9 and J usage is TRBJ1-4; TRBD1 aligns across 8 bases. CDR1 and CDR2 (germline): SGDLS, YYNGEE. Trimming at V came to 3 bases and at J to 8 bases, leaving 9 bases not matched to a gene. This CDR3 has 15 amino acids. CDR3 in amino acids: CASSGQDRVGEKLFF. As DNA, the CDR3 is TGTGCCAGCAGCGGCCAGGACAGGGTAGGAGAAAAACTGTTTTTT.

This clonotype was recorded at least ten times. J is TRBJ2-7 and V is TRBV4-1, with a tentative D call TRBD1 (5 bases). V was cut by 0 bases and J by 7 bases, with 10 bases left in between. The CDR3 length is 13 residues. Per germline, CDR1 MGHRA and CDR2 YSYEKL. The CDR3 nucleotides are TGCGCCAGCAGCCAAGATCTTAAGGGGGAGCAGTACTTC. This translates into CASSQDLKGEQYF.

The rearrangement links TRBV15 to TRBJ2-1; unclear D gene. V was trimmed by 1 base and J by 12 bases, leaving 16 bases between them. CDR3 length equals 14 residues. CDR1 and CDR2 from the germline V gene are LNHNV and YYDKDF (reference sequence). CDR3 sequence: CATSRGALTELQFF. DNA of the CDR3: TGTGCCACCAGCAGAGGAGCCCTGACGGAGTTGCAGTTCTTC. Filled out from reference TRBV15 and TRBJ2-1, the complete variable domain reads DAMVIQNPRYQVTQFGKPVTLSCSQTLNHNVMYWYQQKSSQAPKLLFHYYDKDFNNEADTPDNFQSRRPNTSFCFLDIRSPGLGDTAMYLCATSRGALTELQFFGPGTRLTVL.

This clonotype turned up a few times. The chain has TRBV15 and TRBJ2-2; D gene unclear. Germline values: CDR1 LNHNV, CDR2 YYDKDF (reference sequence). The V end was cut by 1 base, the J end by 4 bases, with 10 bases between. The CDR3 is 15 residues long. The CDR3 loop reads CATSRGGALTGELFF. DNA of the CDR3: TGTGCCACCAGCAGAGGTGGTGCCCTCACCGGGGAGCTGTTTTTT.

This clonotype was seen repeatedly, ten times or more. This chain joins TRBV10-3 and TRBJ2-2; D is uncertain. CDR1 ENHRY and CDR2 SYGVKD come from the germline V gene. Trimming took 3 bases from V and 3 from J, leaving 11 bases between them. The CDR3 spans 15 residues. The CDR3, as DNA: TGTGCCATCAGTGATTTCTCGGAGTACACCGGGGAGCTGTTTTTT. Protein: CAISDFSEYTGELFF.